A selection of T cell receptor beta chains follows, all from one sample in a study of low-dose radiotherapy and immunotherapy resistance in tumors. TCRdb re-derived calls from the reads in MiXCR, one entry per CDR3 protein. The sample shows 75,000 to 95,000 distinct CDR3 sequences, more than 20% of them seen only once. The sample here was PBMCs, taken after low-dose radiotherapy plus immunotherapy. These receptors were taken from a female donor with ovarian cancer. Both conserved end residues are part of each CDR3. The D gene is left open where the match is weak. Clone size is stated in some rows and not others, as once, few, many or a class when expanded.

D,V,size,J,CDR3,DNA
NA,TRBV20-1,NA,TRBJ2-3,CSAGGRGATDTQYF,TGCAGTGCCGGAGGGAGGGGGGCAACAGATACGCAGTATTTT
NA,TRBV11-2,NA,TRBJ2-7,CASSIYLCSVEETGGFTYEQYF,NA
TRBD1,TRBV30,few,TRBJ1-1,CAWSSGTVVRGTTEAFF,TGTGCCTGGAGTTCCGGGACAGTGGTTAGAGGGACCACTGAAGCTTTCTTT
NA,TRBV6-2/TRBV6-3,many,TRBJ1-1,CASSYSRAFQAFF,TGTGCCAGCAGTTACTCGAGAGCCTTTCAAGCTTTCTTT
NA,TRBV30,many,TRBJ1-5,CAWSVRVGASSNQPQHF,TGTGCCTGGAGTGTGAGAGTGGGGGCATCGAGCAATCAGCCCCAGCATTTT
NA,TRBV6-2/TRBV6-3,few,TRBJ2-3,CASSSGVPSTDTQYF,TGTGCCAGCAGTTCCGGGGTACCTAGCACAGATACGCAGTATTTT
TRBD2,TRBV6-2/TRBV6-3,many,TRBJ2-7,CASSYPGQGGLAGDLNHYEQYF,TGTGCCAGCAGTTACCCCGGACAGGGCGGACTAGCGGGGGACCTAAACCATTACGAGCAGTACTTC
TRBD2,TRBV28,many,TRBJ2-7,CASSLFLGLAGGTTYEQYF,TGTGCCAGCAGTTTATTCTTGGGACTAGCGGGGGGGACGACCTACGAGCAGTACTTC
TRBD2,TRBV20-1,few,TRBJ2-5,CSARLAGPQETQYF,TGCAGTGCTAGACTAGCGGGCCCCCAAGAGACCCAGTACTTC
TRBD2,TRBV27,NA,TRBJ2-1,CASSFPSKTGTRGNEQFF,TGTGCCAGCAGTTTCCCCTCGAAGACCGGGACTAGGGGGAATGAGCAGTTCTTC
NA,TRBV25-1,many,TRBJ1-4,CASSEVTDEKLFF,TGTGCCAGCAGTGAAGTAACCGATGAAAAACTGTTTTTT
NA,TRBV4-1,many,TRBJ2-7,CASSLRSEPFYEQYF,TGCGCCAGCAGCCTCCGTAGCGAGCCATTCTACGAGCAGTACTTC
TRBD1,TRBV28,NA,TRBJ2-7,CANSRRTGGGSGQYF,TGTGCCAACAGTCGCCGGACAGGGGGTGGAAGCGGGCAGTACTTC
TRBD1,TRBV24-1,many,TRBJ2-1,CATGGQGAVYNEQFF,TGTGCCACCGGGGGACAGGGGGCTGTATACAATGAGCAGTTCTTC
NA,TRBV18,many,TRBJ2-2,CASSKGLTNTGELFF,TGTGCCAGCTCAAAGGGCCTGACGAACACCGGGGAGCTGTTTTTT
TRBD1,TRBV7-2,many,TRBJ2-3,CASRGTGATDTQYF,TGTGCCAGCAGGGGGACAGGGGCTACAGATACGCAGTATTTT
TRBD1,TRBV9,many,TRBJ2-7,CASSVGGGPYEQYF,TGTGCCAGCAGCGTAGGAGGGGGCCCCTACGAGCAGTACTTC
NA,TRBV28,many,TRBJ1-2,CASEPDGAQNYGYTF,TGTGCCAGCGAACCGGACGGTGCCCAGAACTATGGCTACACCTTC
TRBD2,TRBV7-2,many,TRBJ2-7,CASSLRFERGTYEQYF,TGTGCCAGCAGCTTAAGGTTCGAGCGGGGGACCTACGAGCAGTACTTC
NA,TRBV12-3/TRBV12-4,many,TRBJ2-2,CASSLREDGELFF,TGTGCCAGCAGTTTGCGGGAAGACGGGGAGCTGTTTTTT
NA,TRBV29-1,many,TRBJ2-3,CSVAHRRADTQYF,TGCAGCGTTGCCCACAGGAGAGCAGATACGCAGTATTTT
TRBD2,TRBV5-1,many,TRBJ2-1,CASSLADSSYNEQFF,TGCGCCAGCAGCCTAGCGGATAGCTCCTACAATGAGCAGTTCTTC
NA,TRBV28,NA,TRBJ2-2,CASSVKWGASGELFF,TGTGCCAGCAGTGTAAAGTGGGGCGCTTCCGGGGAGCTGTTTTTT
NA,TRBV7-2,many,TRBJ1-2,CASSLGGRTALYGYTF,TGTGCCAGCAGCTTAGGGGGACGGACGGCCCTGTATGGCTACACCTTC
NA,TRBV18,many,TRBJ1-5,CASSPGATLGNQPQHF,TGTGCCAGCTCACCAGGGGCCACCCTGGGCAATCAGCCCCAGCATTTT
NA,TRBV19,many,TRBJ1-5,CASSIVGNRANQPQHF,TGTGCCAGTAGTATAGTCGGGAACAGGGCGAATCAGCCCCAGCATTTT
TRBD1,TRBV6-2/TRBV6-3,many,TRBJ1-6,CASSYSQGKYSYNSPLHF,TGTGCCAGCAGTTACTCACAGGGGAAATACTCCTATAATTCACCCCTCCACTTT
TRBD1,TRBV27,many,TRBJ2-2,CASRTLDRGRILAGELFF,TGTGCCAGCAGGACACTCGACAGGGGGCGAATTTTGGCCGGGGAGCTGTTTTTT
TRBD1,TRBV28,many,TRBJ2-7,CASSRTGGSSYEQYF,TGTGCCAGCAGTCGCACAGGGGGATCTTCCTACGAGCAGTACTTC
NA,TRBV7-9,many,TRBJ2-1,CASSFMGGSYNEQFF,TGTGCCAGCAGCTTCATGGGGGGTTCCTACAATGAGCAGTTCTTC
NA,TRBV24-1,many,TRBJ2-1,CATSDNRGINEQFF,TGTGCCACCAGTGATAATCGAGGGATCAATGAGCAGTTCTTC
NA,TRBV7-2,many,TRBJ2-7,CASSLKYEQYF,TGTGCCAGCAGCTTAAAGTACGAGCAGTACTTC
NA,TRBV12-3/TRBV12-4,many,TRBJ1-2,CASRATGRGYTF,TGTGCCAGCAGGGCAACAGGACGGGGCTACACCTTC
NA,TRBV2,many,TRBJ2-1,CASRLRDSQGNEQFF,TGTGCCAGCAGACTAAGGGACTCCCAAGGCAATGAGCAGTTCTTC
TRBD2,TRBV6-2/TRBV6-3,NA,TRBJ2-1,CASSYAGLAGGEQFF,TGTGCCAGCAGTTACGCGGGACTAGCGGGAGGAGAGCAGTTCTTC
NA,TRBV4-3,many,TRBJ2-3,CASSQDTGATDTQYF,TGCGCCAGCAGCCAAGATACGGGAGCAACAGATACGCAGTATTTT
NA,TRBV2,many,TRBJ1-4,CASREQGFNEKLFF,TGTGCCAGCAGGGAACAGGGATTTAATGAAAAACTGTTTTTT
TRBD2,TRBV7-2,few,TRBJ2-1,CASSPGLAGGSGEQFF,TGTGCCAGCAGCCCGGGACTAGCGGGGGGTAGTGGTGAGCAGTTCTTC
TRBD1,TRBV5-4,NA,TRBJ1-2,CASSAGQGNGYTF,TGTGCCAGCAGCGCAGGACAGGGTAATGGCTACACCTTC
TRBD2,TRBV7-2,many,TRBJ2-7,CASSLRLAGDRYEQYF,TGTGCCAGCAGCCTCCGACTAGCGGGAGATCGCTACGAGCAGTACTTC
NA,TRBV29-1,many,TRBJ1-2,CSVEDGGRKGYTF,TGCAGCGTTGAAGACGGGGGGCGGAAGGGCTACACCTTC
NA,TRBV29-1,many,TRBJ2-1,CSVEDLRQASYNEQFF,TGCAGCGTTGAAGATCTTAGACAGGCGTCCTACAATGAGCAGTTCTTC
TRBD2,TRBV2,many,TRBJ2-5,CATHTTSGSRQETQYF,TGTGCCACCCACACTACTAGCGGGAGTCGCCAAGAGACCCAGTACTTC
NA,TRBV7-9,many,TRBJ1-4,CASSFDAGKSEKLFF,TGTGCCAGCAGCTTCGACGCAGGGAAGAGTGAAAAACTGTTTTTT
NA,TRBV6-2/TRBV6-3,many,TRBJ2-7,CASSSRVLGDEQYF,TGTGCCAGCAGTTCGCGGGTCCTCGGGGACGAGCAGTACTTC
NA,TRBV20-1,few,TRBJ1-1,CSATVGVGAEAFF,TGCAGTGCTACCGTCGGGGTAGGCGCTGAAGCTTTCTTT